This TCR beta chain was sequenced during a study of T cell repertoires in cytomegalovirus infection. Trimming removed 5 bases from V and 0 bases from J, with 16 bases in between. This CDR3 is 16 amino acids long. Looked up from germline, CDR1 is MNHEY and CDR2 is SMNVEV (reference sequence). Regarding this clonotype: Its antigen is still unknown.

TCRdb independently ran MiXCR on the reads; one entry per CDR3 protein. The sample has about a million distinct CDR3 sequences; roughly 31% are singletons. The clonotype was recovered from a human donor in good health (CMV status not recorded). Some clones in this sample may be carry-over from other donors' samples. The rearrangement links TRBV27 to TRBJ1-1, with no clear D. The starting material was cultured CD8+ T cells from PBMCs, obtained from culture after CMV antigen stimulation. The CDR3 bases are TGTGCCAGCAGTCCCTTGTTTGCCGGGGTGAACACTGAAGCTTTCTTT. It translates to CASSPLFAGVNTEAFF.